Listed here are 30 T cell receptor beta chains from one sample, sequenced in a study of cytomegalovirus exposure and HLA in healthy donors. PCR amplification relied on 60 Vbeta primers (plus 13 Jbeta primers). The method was immunoSEQ multiplex PCR; TCRdb's version includes in-frame clones alone and lacks a portion of them. This sample contains about 77,000 clones. The sequencing sample was made of PBMCs. These receptors originate from a man aged 45-60 years in good health and CMV-seropositive.

The rearrangement links TRBV6-9 to TRBJ2-7, with D tentatively TRBD2 (5 bases). Germline V lookup: CDR1 MNHGY, CDR2 SVAAGI. V lost 4 bases and J 5 bases, leaving 21 bases between the germline ends. CDR3 length equals 16 residues. The CDR3 nucleotides read TGTGCCAGCAGTTTTTCTCGACTACACTTAAGCCACGAGCAGTACGTC. It specifies CASSFSRLHLSHEQYV.

The rearrangement joins TRBV13 to TRBJ2-7; perhaps TRBD1 as D (5 bases). Germline CDR1 reads PRHDT; CDR2 reads FYEKMQ (reference sequence). The CDR3 sequence is 14 residues long. The ends were cut back, 1 base at V and 3 bases at J, with 10 bases in the middle. This CDR3 reads CASSLDGRDYEQYF. CDR3 sequence (DNA): TGTGCCAGCAGCTTAGATGGCAGGGACTACGAGCAGTACTTC.

V is TRBV11-2 and J is TRBJ2-5; D ambiguous. Trimming left V 7 bases short and J 4 bases short, with 13 bases between. Germline CDR1 and CDR2: SGHAT and FQNNGV. The CDR3 has 13 amino acids. CDR3 nucleotide sequence: TGTGCCAGCACCCTGAGCTTGGTAGAGACCCAGTACTTC. Its protein product is CASTLSLVETQYF.

V usage is TRBV4-1 and J usage is TRBJ2-5, with D possibly TRBD2 on 6 matching bases. V was shortened by 4 bases and J by 4 bases, with 16 bases between the two germline ends. This CDR3 spans 15 amino acids. From germline, CDR1 is MGHRA and CDR2 YSYEKL. The CDR3, as DNA: TGCGCCAGCAGCCGGCCAATGGGGGGAAGAGAGACCCAGTACTTC. Translated: CASSRPMGGRETQYF.

This chain uses TRBV7-2 with TRBJ2-5; 8 bases map to TRBD2. The trim removed 0 bases at V and 4 bases at J, leaving 4 bases unmatched. Looked up from germline, CDR1 is SGHTA and CDR2 is FQGNSA. The CDR3 has 15 residues. CDR3 DNA sequence: TGTGCCAGCAGCTTAGCATCGGGGACTAGAGAGACCCAGTACTTC. This sequence encodes CASSLASGTRETQYF.

The chain is built from TRBV7-9 and TRBJ2-5; TRBD1 matches at 7 bases. With 4 bases clipped from V and 7 bases from J, the junction kept 9 bases outside the gene matches. CDR1 SEHNR and CDR2 FQNEAQ come from the germline V gene (reference sequence). The CDR3 runs 14 residues. The CDR3 loop reads CASSSSGTVMTQYF. CDR3 DNA: TGTGCCAGCAGCTCCTCCGGGACAGTAATGACCCAGTACTTC.

The rearrangement uses TRBV7-2 and TRBJ2-5; 11 bases match TRBD2. The CDR3 loop spans 16 amino acids. The germline CDR1 and CDR2 sequences are SGHTA and FQGNSA. V lost 5 bases to trimming and J lost 2 bases; unmatched junction nucleotides: 7. CDR3 region: CASSPWTSGYQETQYF. For the CDR3, the DNA is TGTGCCAGCAGCCCCTGGACTAGCGGGTATCAAGAGACCCAGTACTTC.

The chain recombines TRBV6-6 with TRBJ2-1, with 7 positions matching TRBD1. V trimming: 6 bases; J trimming: 5 bases; junction bases outside the gene matches: 7. This CDR3 is built from 14 residues. Looked up from germline, CDR1 is MNHNY and CDR2 is SVGAGI (reference sequence). The CDR3 region is CASRRGRGDNEQFF. CDR3 DNA: TGTGCCAGCAGGAGGGGGCGAGGGGACAATGAGCAGTTCTTC.

This chain links TRBV2 with TRBJ1-4; 8 nucleotides match TRBD1. V lost 7 bases and J lost 0; bases outside the gene matches: 10. The germline V gene encodes CDR1 SNHLY and CDR2 FYNNEI. The CDR3 consists of 17 residues. CDR3: CASNPGQGTATNEKLFF. CDR3 nucleotide sequence: TGTGCCAGCAACCCCGGACAGGGAACTGCAACTAATGAAAAACTGTTTTTT.

The chain links TRBV6-1 to TRBJ1-2; D unresolved. V lost 1 base and J lost 2, with 8 bases in between. This CDR3 is built from 14 residues. Germline CDR1 MNHNS, CDR2 SASEGT. The CDR3 here is CASSEGGENYGYTF. DNA of the CDR3: TGTGCCAGCAGTGAAGGGGGAGAGAACTATGGCTACACCTTC.

The chain employs TRBV18 and TRBJ2-1; TRBD2 matches at 10 bases. Losses at the gene ends were 1 base for V and 1 base for J; bases not matched to a gene: 4. The CDR3 runs 17 residues. Germline V gene sequence: CDR1 KGHSH, CDR2 LQKENI. CDR3 sequence reads: CASSPRASGSSYNEQFF. The CDR3 DNA reads TGTGCCAGCTCACCACGGGCTAGCGGGAGTTCCTACAATGAGCAGTTCTTC.

V gene TRBV7-9 combines with J gene TRBJ1-3; 9 nucleotides agree with TRBD1. Per germline, CDR1 SEHNR and CDR2 FQNEAQ (reference sequence). The V and J ends lost 3 bases and 4 bases, in that order; junction bases with no gene match: 7. This CDR3 is built from 16 residues. Written as DNA, the CDR3 is TGTGCCAGCAGCTTGGGCGGGACAGGGTCGGGAAACACCATATATTTT. It yields the protein CASSLGGTGSGNTIYF. Filled out from reference TRBV7-9 and TRBJ1-3, the complete variable domain reads DTGVSQNPRHKITKRGQNVTFRCDPISEHNRLYWYRQTLGQGPEFLTYFQNEAQLEKSRLLSDRFSAERPKGSFSTLEIQRTEQGDSAMYLCASSLGGTGSGNTIYFGEGSWLTVV.

V usage is TRBV7-6 and J usage is TRBJ1-5, with a possible D match to TRBD1 (5 bases). Germline V gives CDR1 SGHVS, CDR2 FNYEAQ. This CDR3 contains 16 residues. V lost 2 bases to trimming and J lost 11 bases, with 22 bases between them. In nucleotides, the CDR3 is TGTGCCAGCAGCTTAAATGCCGCAGGGTTAGGTGGGACCCAGCATTTT. As protein: CASSLNAAGLGGTQHF.

The V call is TRBV11-2, the J call TRBJ2-7; no definite D call. Trimming left V 4 bases short and J 4 bases short, with 8 bases between. The germline gives CDR1 SGHAT, CDR2 FQNNGV. The CDR3 has 12 residues. The DNA for the CDR3 is TGTGCCAGCAGCTCAGCGTCTTACGAGCAGTACTTC. This codes for CASSSASYEQYF. Using reference TRBV11-2 and TRBJ2-7 for the parts outside the CDR3, the full variable domain is EAGVAQSPRYKIIEKRQSVAFWCNPISGHATLYWYQQILGQGPKLLIQFQNNGVVDDSQLPKDRFSAERLKGVDSTLKIQPAKLEDSAVYLCASSSASYEQYFGPGTRLTVT.

The chain employs TRBV5-6 and TRBJ1-4; 10 nucleotides agree with TRBD1. The V segment lost 4 bases and the J segment 8 bases; nucleotides outside the gene matches: 5. The CDR3 is 14 amino acids. Germline loops: CDR1 SGHDT, CDR2 YYEEEE. In DNA, the CDR3 is TGTGCCAGCAGCGGGACAGGGGTTAGAGAAAAACTGTTTTTT. Translating it yields CASSGTGVREKLFF.

The V gene is TRBV2, the J gene TRBJ1-2; D possibly corresponds to TRBD1 (5 bases). This CDR3 contains 14 residues. Germline CDR1 SNHLY, CDR2 FYNNEI. Deletions cut 3 bases from V and 6 bases from J, with 14 bases between. The CDR3: CASSDREKGNGYTF. The DNA for the CDR3 is TGTGCCAGCAGTGACAGGGAAAAAGGAAATGGCTACACCTTC.

The chain links TRBV5-4 to TRBJ2-7, with a weak D call TRBD2 (6 bases). The ends were cut back, 0 bases at V and 7 bases at J, with 14 bases in the middle. There are 14 residues in the CDR3. Germline V gives CDR1 SGHNT, CDR2 YYREEE (reference sequence). The CDR3 is CASSLAASAEEQYV. The CDR3 DNA reads TGTGCCAGCAGCTTGGCGGCTAGCGCTGAGGAGCAGTACGTC.

V and J are TRBV5-1 and TRBJ2-2; D is unresolved. Germline CDR1 is SGHRS and CDR2 is YFSETQ. Trimming stripped 0 bases from V and 3 bases from J, with 6 bases between. CDR3 length: 14 amino acids. The CDR3 is CASSLGFDTGELFF. DNA of the CDR3: TGCGCCAGCAGCTTGGGTTTCGACACCGGGGAGCTGTTTTTT.

J is TRBJ1-2 and V is TRBV6-1, with TRBD1 identical over 8 bases. J lost 8 bases, V lost 8 bases, and 10 bases had no gene match. CDR1 MNHNS and CDR2 SASEGT come from the germline V gene. This CDR3 has 13 amino acids. This CDR3 is CASDPGGPRGYTF. In nucleotides, the CDR3 is TGTGCCAGCGATCCAGGGGGCCCGCGCGGCTACACCTTC.

J is TRBJ1-1 and V is TRBV9; D ambiguous. The CDR3 is 13 residues long. CDR1 SGDLS and CDR2 YYNGEE come from the germline V gene. The germline V and J ends were trimmed by 0 bases and 0 bases, with 3 bases remaining between them. As DNA, the CDR3 is TGTGCCAGCAGCGTAGTCGTGAACACTGAAGCTTTCTTT. It yields the protein CASSVVVNTEAFF. The full variable domain, in which reference TRBV9 and TRBJ1-1 provide the parts outside the CDR3, is DSGVTQTPKHLITATGQRVTLRCSPRSGDLSVYWYQQSLDQGLQFLIQYYNGEERAKGNILERFSAQQFPDLHSELNLSSLELGDSALYFCASSVVVNTEAFFGQGTRLTVV.

J is TRBJ2-1 and V is TRBV11-2; 9 positions match TRBD1. J gave up 3 bases and V 2 bases, and 11 bases lay outside the gene matches. The CDR3 contains 18 residues. Per the germline V gene, CDR1 is SGHAT and CDR2 is FQNNGV. In DNA form, the CDR3 reads TGTGCCAGCAGCTTACGCTGGGATCGGGACAGGGTCTACAATGAGCAGTTCTTC. As protein: CASSLRWDRDRVYNEQFF.

DNA of the CDR3: TGCGCCAGCAGCTTAGCGGGAGATGGGACAGATACGCAGTATTTT. Its protein product is CASSLAGDGTDTQYF. The rearrangement links TRBV5-1 to TRBJ2-3; TRBD2 agrees at 8 bases. The J segment lost 3 bases and the V segment lost 2 bases, leaving 5 bases of the junction unmatched. The length of the CDR3 is 15 residues. Germline CDR1 is SGHRS and CDR2 is YFSETQ.

The chain joins TRBV18 to TRBJ2-6, with TRBD1 as a possible D gene (6 bases). V was cut by 8 bases and J by 3 bases, with 20 bases left in between. The CDR3 is 17 residues long. The germline V gene has CDR1 KGHSH and CDR2 LQKENI. The DNA of the CDR3 is TGTGCCAGCCAAGGGACATCGAGACTCCTTGGGGCCAACGTCCTGACTTTC. Its translation: CASQGTSRLLGANVLTF.

The rearrangement uses TRBV29-1 and TRBJ1-1; 8 bases line up with TRBD1. The CDR3 is 14 residues long. Germline V gene data show CDR1 as SQVTM and CDR2 as ANQGSEA. Unmatched junction bases numbered 6, after V lost 3 bases and J lost 3 bases. DNA of the CDR3: TGCAGCGTTGACTCGACAGGGGTGGACACTGAAGCTTTCTTT. It encodes CSVDSTGVDTEAFF.

J is TRBJ1-3 and V is TRBV6-1; 7 bases map to TRBD1. Trimming removed 0 bases from V and 4 bases from J; junction bases left unmatched: 3. Germline assignment: CDR1 MNHNS and CDR2 SASEGT. This CDR3 has 15 amino acids. The CDR3 DNA reads as TGTGCCAGCAGTGAAGCGGGGACAGCAGGAAACACCATATATTTT. It encodes CASSEAGTAGNTIYF.

This chain links TRBV5-6 with TRBJ2-2; D is perhaps TRBD2 (5 bases). The V end was cut by 2 bases, the J end by 6 bases, with 23 bases between. This CDR3 region has 18 residues. Germline loops: CDR1 SGHDT, CDR2 YYEEEE. The CDR3 loop reads CASSLKVPGLAASGELFF. DNA of the CDR3: TGTGCCAGCAGCTTAAAAGTCCCAGGACTCGCGGCATCCGGGGAGCTGTTTTTT.

This chain uses TRBV5-1 with TRBJ1-4; weak D call: TRBD1 (5 bases). Germline CDR1 SGHRS, CDR2 YFSETQ. This CDR3 is built from 15 residues. Trimming shortened V by 4 bases and J by 6 bases, and 16 bases separated the two germline ends. The CDR3, as DNA: TGCGCCAGCAGCCGGAACAATCCGGGGGATGAAAAACTGTTTTTT. It translates to CASSRNNPGDEKLFF.

This chain joins TRBV5-6 and TRBJ2-1, with D possibly TRBD2 on 6 matching bases. CDR1 SGHDT and CDR2 YYEEEE come from the germline V gene. Trimming stripped 2 bases from V and 8 bases from J, with 20 bases between. The CDR3 length is 16 residues. Written as DNA, the CDR3 is TGTGCCAGCAGCTTCCAGGTGGGGAGGTTCATCTATGAGCAGTTCTTC. Residues: CASSFQVGRFIYEQFF.

V is TRBV7-2 and J is TRBJ1-2; TRBD1 matches at 8 bases. V gave up 1 base and J gave up 7 bases; unmatched junction bases: 5. Germline CDR1 reads SGHTA; CDR2 reads FQGNSA. The CDR3 has 14 residues. The CDR3: CASSLGTGRGGYTF. The CDR3 DNA reads as TGTGCCAGCAGCTTAGGGACAGGGAGGGGTGGCTACACCTTC.

The V call is TRBV27, the J call TRBJ2-1; 10 bases are a match to TRBD2. The V segment lost 3 bases and the J segment 10 bases; nucleotides outside the gene matches: 9. The CDR3 has 15 residues. Per germline, CDR1 MNHEY and CDR2 SMNVEV (reference sequence). DNA of the CDR3: TGTGCCAGCAGTTTTAGCCTAGCGGGAGTTAACGAGCAGTTCTTC. This gives the protein CASSFSLAGVNEQFF.